The 32 T cell receptor beta chains in this list originate from one sample, sequenced in a study of T cell responses to AZD1222 COVID-19 vaccine. Only in-frame clones appear in the TCRdb table, and some are missing; sequencing was by immunoSEQ multiplex PCR. Altogether nearly 110,000 clones are present, approximately 88% being singletons, with the ten largest covering 6% to 7%. The material sequenced was peripheral blood, taken on day 0 of AZD1222 vaccination. The receptors come from an adult in good health.

This sequence joins TRBV2 and TRBJ2-1; D is unclear. Trimming took 6 bases from V and 10 from J, leaving 13 bases between them. The CDR3 length is 12 residues. Germline CDR1 SNHLY, CDR2 FYNNEI. CDR3 bases: TGTGCCAGCAGAGACCCAGGAGCCGAGCAGTTCTTC. Its translation is CASRDPGAEQFF.

The chain uses TRBV28 and TRBJ2-7, with TRBD1 matching 9 bases. There are 13 residues in the CDR3. Germline V CDR1 and CDR2: MDHEN, SYDVKM. V gave up 8 bases and J gave up 6 bases; unmatched junction bases: 8. CDR3 residues: CASETGGVFEQYF. The CDR3 DNA reads TGTGCCAGCGAGACAGGGGGAGTCTTCGAGCAGTACTTC. The variable domain in full, with the rest retrieved from reference TRBV28 and TRBJ2-7, is DVKVTQSSRYLVKRTGEKVFLECVQDMDHENMFWYRQDPGLGLRLIYFSYDVKMKEKGDIPEGYSVSREKKERFSLILESASTNQTSMYLCASETGGVFEQYFGPGTRLTVT.

The CDR3 bases are TGTGCCAGCTCACCACCTAGCGGGAGGGCCGCCAAAAACATTCAGTACTTC. Translating it yields CASSPPSGRAAKNIQYF. J is TRBJ2-4 and V is TRBV18; 11 positions agree with TRBD2. There are 17 residues in the CDR3. Germline loops: CDR1 KGHSH, CDR2 LQKENI. The junction had 2 bases not matched to a gene; V was cut back by 0 bases and J by 1 base.

The V gene is TRBV10-3, the J gene TRBJ1-2; 7 bases map to TRBD1. This CDR3 spans 13 amino acids. J gave up 5 bases and V 4 bases, and 4 bases lay outside the gene matches. Germline V CDR1 and CDR2: ENHRY, SYGVKD. The CDR3 protein is CAISAGTEYGYTF. The CDR3 nucleotides are TGTGCCATCAGTGCCGGGACAGAATATGGCTACACCTTC.

The chain couples TRBV4-3 to TRBJ1-3; 7 nucleotides match TRBD1. Unmatched junction bases numbered 7, after V lost 8 bases and J lost 0 bases. The CDR3 totals 15 residues. Per germline, CDR1 LGHNA and CDR2 YSLEER. CDR3 sequence reads: CASASGQSSGNTIYF. The CDR3, as DNA: TGCGCCAGCGCCTCGGGACAGAGCTCTGGAAACACCATATATTTT.

V gene TRBV28 combines with J gene TRBJ2-1; D gene uncertain. V dropped 2 bases and J dropped 4 bases, with 9 bases sitting between them. CDR3 size: 14 residues. Germline V gene lookup returns CDR1 MDHEN and CDR2 SYDVKM. This CDR3 reads CASSLPLEYNEQFF. The CDR3 region has the DNA TGTGCCAGCAGTTTACCTCTAGAATACAATGAGCAGTTCTTC.

The genes are TRBV6-5 and TRBJ1-4; D is perhaps TRBD1 (5 bases). The CDR3 loop spans 15 amino acids. Germline V gives CDR1 MNHEY, CDR2 SVGAGI. Deletions cut 6 bases from V and 0 bases from J, with 11 bases between. The CDR3 DNA follows: TGTGCCAGCAGGGGGACCTCTCCAACTAATGAAAAACTGTTTTTT. It translates to CASRGTSPTNEKLFF.

The rearrangement joins TRBV7-9 to TRBJ1-3; D not certain. V gave up 3 bases and J gave up 4 bases, with 7 bases separating them. This CDR3 contains 13 residues. Germline values: CDR1 SEHNR, CDR2 FQNEAQ (reference sequence). CDR3 loop: CASSFGEGNTIYF. The DNA of the CDR3 is TGTGCCAGCAGCTTCGGGGAGGGAAACACCATATATTTT.

This clone was picked up one time. The CDR3, as DNA: TGCAGCGCCACCACCGGGACTAGCGCTACCGGGGAGCTGTTTTTT. Protein: CSATTGTSATGELFF. The V gene is TRBV29-1, the J gene TRBJ2-2, with TRBD2 matching 10 bases. In germline, CDR1 is SQVTM, CDR2 ANQGSEA. The V gene end was trimmed by 7 bases and the J gene end by 5 bases; junction bases not matched to a gene: 10. This CDR3 is 15 amino acids long.

The V and J genes are TRBV24-1 and TRBJ2-7, with D perhaps matching TRBD2 (5 bases). Trimming took off 4 bases at V and 0 bases at J, with 15 bases between the two ends. The germline V gene encodes CDR1 KGHDR and CDR2 SFDVKD. CDR3 length equals 16 residues. The CDR3 is CATSDPRNRDSYEQYF. In nucleotides, the CDR3 is TGTGCCACCAGTGACCCCCGGAACCGGGACTCCTACGAGCAGTACTTC.

The chain has TRBV24-1 and TRBJ1-3, with 10 bases aligning to TRBD1. Germline V gives CDR1 KGHDR, CDR2 SFDVKD. The CDR3 loop spans 14 amino acids. Trimming at V came to 4 bases and at J to 8 bases, leaving 4 bases not matched to a gene. The CDR3 spells CATSDPGTGDTIYF. CDR3 nucleotides: TGTGCCACCAGTGACCCCGGGACAGGGGACACCATATATTTT.

The gene calls are TRBV15 and TRBJ1-5, with D possibly being TRBD1 (5 bases). V lost 2 bases and J 5 bases, leaving 13 bases between the germline ends. Per germline, CDR1 LNHNV and CDR2 YYDKDF (reference sequence). This CDR3 spans 15 amino acids. For the CDR3, the DNA is TGTGCCACCAGCAGAAAAGGGACTGAGGATCAGCCCCAGCATTTT. It translates to CATSRKGTEDQPQHF.

V usage is TRBV29-1 and J usage is TRBJ1-1, with TRBD1 matching over 8 bases. V shed 7 bases, J shed 1 base, and the junction held 2 bases outside the gene matches. Germline-derived CDR1 and CDR2 are SQVTM and ANQGSEA. The CDR3 runs to 12 residues. The CDR3 spells CSAGTGNTEAFF. CDR3 nucleotides: TGCAGCGCCGGGACAGGGAACACTGAAGCTTTCTTT.

The chain combines TRBV6-2 or TRBV6-3 with TRBJ2-7; 7 nucleotides agree with TRBD1. The CDR3 is made up of 16 amino acids. Germline V gene sequence: CDR1 MNHEY, CDR2 SVGEGT. V trimming: 3 bases; J trimming: 0 bases; junction bases outside the gene matches: 8. The CDR3 sequence: CASSYLGAGGSYEQYF. As DNA, the CDR3 is TGTGCCAGCAGTTATCTTGGCGCAGGGGGCTCCTACGAGCAGTACTTC.

CDR3 sequence (DNA): TGTGCCACCAGCAGAACCTTAGGCGGGAGGAGATACACCGGGGAGCTGTTTTTT. This sequence encodes CATSRTLGGRRYTGELFF. The chain carries TRBV15 and TRBJ2-2; TRBD2 matches at 8 bases. In germline, CDR1 is LNHNV, CDR2 YYDKDF (reference sequence). CDR3 length: 18 residues. V lost 2 bases to trimming and J lost 3 bases; unmatched junction nucleotides: 11.

The chain recombines TRBV27 with TRBJ2-5, with D unclear. The CDR3 runs to 14 residues. Germline CDR1 reads MNHEY; CDR2 reads SMNVEV (reference sequence). Between the trimmed V and J ends, which lost 3 bases and 5 bases, there was a span of 13 bases. Written as DNA, the CDR3 is TGTGCCAGCAGTTTGGTGTTCGGAATCGAGACCCAGTACTTC. Its protein is CASSLVFGIETQYF.

J is TRBJ2-2 and V is TRBV19, with unresolved D. The CDR3 is 14 amino acids. V lost 5 bases, J lost 2 bases, and 9 bases lay in between. Germline V CDR1 and CDR2: LNHDA, SQIVND (reference sequence). CDR3 sequence reads: CASSWQKNTGELFF. DNA of the CDR3: TGTGCCAGTAGTTGGCAGAAAAACACCGGGGAGCTGTTTTTT. Looking up the rest from reference TRBV19 and TRBJ2-2 gives the full variable domain: DGGITQSPKYLFRKEGQNVTLSCEQNLNHDAMYWYRQDPGQGLRLIYYSQIVNDFQKGDIAEGYSVSREKKESFPLTVTSAQKNPTAFYLCASSWQKNTGELFFGEGSRLTVL.

This clone was seen only once. CDR3 loop: CASSVAQGQETQYF. The CDR3, as DNA: TGTGCCAGCAGCGTAGCACAGGGCCAAGAGACCCAGTACTTC. The chain combines TRBV9 with TRBJ2-5; perhaps TRBD1 as D (6 bases). The V gene lost 0 bases and the J gene lost 1 base, with 7 bases spanning the gap. Germline CDR1 reads SGDLS; CDR2 reads YYNGEE. The CDR3 consists of 14 residues. The complete variable domain, with remaining parts taken from reference TRBV9 and TRBJ2-5, reads DSGVTQTPKHLITATGQRVTLRCSPRSGDLSVYWYQQSLDQGLQFLIQYYNGEERAKGNILERFSAQQFPDLHSELNLSSLELGDSALYFCASSVAQGQETQYFGPGTRLLVL.

The chain recombines TRBV6-5 with TRBJ2-1; unclear D gene. This CDR3 has 11 amino acids. V was shortened by 8 bases and J by 13 bases, with 15 bases between the two germline ends. Looked up from germline, CDR1 is MNHEY and CDR2 is SVGAGI. The CDR3 nucleotides are TGTGCCAGCCGGATGGGGAACGCCCAGTTCTTC. Translation: CASRMGNAQFF.

The rearrangement joins TRBV7-8 to TRBJ2-1, with a tentative D call TRBD2 (6 bases). Trimming pared 1 base from V and 7 bases from J, leaving 17 bases between. Per the germline V gene, CDR1 is SGHVS and CDR2 is FQNEAQ. The CDR3 runs to 16 residues. CDR3 residues: CASSLGGGTGPNEQFF. The CDR3 region has the DNA TGTGCCAGCAGCTTAGGCGGCGGGACCGGGCCGAATGAGCAGTTCTTC. Combining the CDR3 with reference TRBV7-8 and TRBJ2-1 gives the whole variable domain GAGVSQSPRYKVAKRGQDVALRCDPISGHVSLFWYQQALGQGPEFLTYFQNEAQLDKSGLPSDRFFAERPEGSVSTLKIQRTQQEDSAVYLCASSLGGGTGPNEQFFGPGTRLTVL.

V is TRBV7-3 and J is TRBJ1-1; a weak D match, TRBD1 (6 bases). V lost 2 bases to trimming and J lost 0 bases, with 16 bases between them. Germline V gene sequence: CDR1 SGHTA, CDR2 FQGTGA. The CDR3 is made up of 17 amino acids. The CDR3, as DNA: TGTGCCAGCAGCTTACAGGGGACGAGAGTCGTGAACACTGAAGCTTTCTTT. Residues: CASSLQGTRVVNTEAFF. The full variable domain, its missing parts supplied by reference TRBV7-3 and TRBJ1-1, is GAGVSQTPSNKVTEKGKYVELRCDPISGHTALYWYRQSLGQGPEFLIYFQGTGAADDSGLPNDRFFAVRPEGSVSTLKIQRTERGDSAVYLCASSLQGTRVVNTEAFFGQGTRLTVV.

The rearrangement links TRBV13 to TRBJ2-5, with D hard to call. V was trimmed by 4 bases and J by 3 bases, leaving 3 bases between them. Looked up from germline, CDR1 is PRHDT and CDR2 is FYEKMQ (reference sequence). The CDR3 is 11 residues long. CDR3 residues: CASSSEETQYF. CDR3 bases: TGTGCCAGCAGCTCCGAAGAGACCCAGTACTTC.

The rearrangement links TRBV19 to TRBJ2-3, with D possibly being TRBD1 (5 bases). Germline V gives CDR1 LNHDA, CDR2 SQIVND (reference sequence). The V end lost 3 bases, the J end lost 2 bases, and 9 bases lay between the germline ends. CDR3 size: 14 residues. The DNA of the CDR3 is TGTGCCAGTAGTATTGGACACTCCACAGATACGCAGTATTTT. Residues: CASSIGHSTDTQYF.

V is TRBV5-1 and J is TRBJ2-1; 7 bases align to TRBD2. Germline V gives CDR1 SGHRS, CDR2 YFSETQ. V shed 2 bases, J shed 5 bases, and the junction held 10 bases outside the gene matches. The CDR3 consists of 16 residues. CDR3 protein: CASSLTAGEGHNEQFF. In DNA form, the CDR3 reads TGCGCCAGCAGCTTAACGGCGGGAGAGGGGCACAATGAGCAGTTCTTC.

The chain links TRBV6-1 to TRBJ1-2, with D perhaps TRBD1 (5 bases). The germline V gene encodes CDR1 MNHNS and CDR2 SASEGT. With 2 bases removed from V and 8 bases from J, the gap between germline ends came to 18 bases. The CDR3 spans 15 residues. CDR3 in amino acids: CASSELGLMGEGYTF. DNA of the CDR3: TGTGCCAGCAGTGAACTCGGCTTGATGGGGGAGGGCTACACCTTC.

The J gene is TRBJ2-7, the V gene TRBV19, with D maybe TRBD1 (5 bases). Per germline, CDR1 LNHDA and CDR2 SQIVND (reference sequence). CDR3 length: 15 residues. Trimming pared 4 bases from V and 7 bases from J, leaving 20 bases between. The CDR3 protein is CASSTKQASSSEQYF. CDR3 bases: TGTGCCAGTAGTACCAAACAGGCCTCTTCCTCGGAGCAGTACTTC.

A single count supports this clone. The rearrangement links TRBV5-1 to TRBJ2-7, with unresolved D. Trimming removed 4 bases from V and 0 bases from J, with 11 bases in between. CDR3 length: 14 residues. Per the germline V gene, CDR1 is SGHRS and CDR2 is YFSETQ. The DNA for the CDR3 is TGCGCCAGCAGCCCCGACCCCCCCTCCTACGAGCAGTACTTC. Translating it yields CASSPDPPSYEQYF.

V gene TRBV7-3 combines with J gene TRBJ2-2; maybe TRBD2 (6 bases). The germline CDR1 and CDR2 sequences are SGHTA and FQGTGA. This CDR3 has 15 amino acids. Deletions cut 4 bases from V and 4 bases from J, with 13 bases between. This chain's CDR3 is CASSSMRLVTGELFF. For the CDR3, the DNA is TGTGCCAGCAGCTCCATGAGACTAGTCACCGGGGAGCTGTTTTTT.

V is TRBV10-3 and J is TRBJ2-3; D may match TRBD1 or TRBD2 (5 bases each). V was shortened by 3 bases and J by 5 bases, with 9 bases between the two germline ends. Per germline, CDR1 ENHRY and CDR2 SYGVKD. The CDR3 consists of 13 residues. For the CDR3, the DNA is TGTGCCATCAGTGACAGGGAGCAAGATACGCAGTATTTT. Translation gives CAISDREQDTQYF.

The V call is TRBV28, the J call TRBJ2-4, with D perhaps being TRBD1 or TRBD2 (5 bases each). Germline-derived CDR1 and CDR2 are MDHEN and SYDVKM. The CDR3 sequence is 15 residues long. With 6 bases removed from V and 4 bases from J, the gap between germline ends came to 16 bases. The CDR3 spells CASSPGTPGKNIQYF. CDR3 nucleotide sequence: TGTGCCAGCAGCCCCGGGACCCCCGGGAAAAACATTCAGTACTTC. Together with reference TRBV28 and TRBJ2-4, the CDR3 gives the full variable domain: DVKVTQSSRYLVKRTGEKVFLECVQDMDHENMFWYRQDPGLGLRLIYFSYDVKMKEKGDIPEGYSVSREKKERFSLILESASTNQTSMYLCASSPGTPGKNIQYFGAGTRLSVL.

The chain combines TRBV12-3 or TRBV12-4 with TRBJ2-3, with 7 bases fitting TRBD2. Trimming removed 7 bases from V and 1 base from J; junction bases left unmatched: 2. The CDR3 runs 13 residues. CDR3 amino acids: CASKTSGTDTQYF. The CDR3 nucleotides read TGTGCCAGCAAAACTAGCGGCACAGATACGCAGTATTTT.

The chain combines TRBV19 with TRBJ2-3; D unclear. Trimming shortened V by 2 bases and J by 7 bases, and 4 bases separated the two germline ends. CDR3 size: 11 residues. Germline-derived CDR1 and CDR2 are LNHDA and SQIVND (reference sequence). The chain's CDR3 is CASSISNTQYF. The CDR3 DNA sequence: TGTGCCAGTAGTATATCGAATACGCAGTATTTT.